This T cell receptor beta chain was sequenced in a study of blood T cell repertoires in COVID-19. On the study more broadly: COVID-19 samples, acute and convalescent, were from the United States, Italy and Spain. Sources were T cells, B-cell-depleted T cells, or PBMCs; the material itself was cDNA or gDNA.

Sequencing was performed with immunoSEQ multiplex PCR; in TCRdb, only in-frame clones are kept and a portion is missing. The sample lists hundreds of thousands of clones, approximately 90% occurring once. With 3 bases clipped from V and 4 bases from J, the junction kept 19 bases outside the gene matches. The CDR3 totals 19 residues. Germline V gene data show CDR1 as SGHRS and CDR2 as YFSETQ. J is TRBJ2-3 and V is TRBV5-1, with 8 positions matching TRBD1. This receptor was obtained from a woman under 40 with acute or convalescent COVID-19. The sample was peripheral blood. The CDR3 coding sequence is TGCGCCAGCAGCTCCTCAACCTCCTATCAGGGGGCCCGGGCAGATACGCAGTATTTT. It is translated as CASSSSTSYQGARADTQYF.